This T cell receptor beta chain was captured by sequencing in a study of T cell repertoires in cytomegalovirus infection. General observations from the study: Across the ex vivo response, the dominant clonotypes were HLA-C-restricted CMV-specific TCR beta clonotypes. The study identified carriers of CMV plus the relevant HLA from cumulative public TCR beta family frequency.

The CDR3 runs to 14 residues. With 5 bases removed from V and 1 base from J, the gap between germline ends came to 14 bases. The V gene's germline CDR1 is SQVTM and CDR2 ANQGSEA. As to this clonotype: Its specificity is unknown.

One entry per CDR3 protein, called by TCRdb with MiXCR from the reads. This sample has fewer than 950,000 distinct CDR3 sequences, with 30% to 35% found just once. The sample consisted of cultured CD8+ T cells from PBMCs, taken from culture after CMV antigen stimulation. V usage is TRBV29-1 and J usage is TRBJ1-1; no definite D call. The clonotype originates from a human donor in good health (CMV status not recorded). Some clones in this sample may be carry-over from other donors' samples. This CDR3 is CSVKRAGRNTEAFF. As DNA, the CDR3 is TGCAGCGTTAAGAGGGCGGGGAGGAACACTGAAGCTTTCTTT.